This T cell receptor (beta chain) derives from a study of cytomegalovirus exposure and HLA in healthy donors. V gave up 4 bases and J gave up 2 bases; unmatched junction bases: 2. Per germline, CDR1 SGHVS and CDR2 FQNEAQ. The CDR3 has 15 amino acids. With respect to this clone: Its antigen is as yet unknown.

General study results and limits: Among TCR sequences, most were rare, though some public TCRs appeared in many donors.

Produced via immunoSEQ multiplex PCR; TCRdb's table is partial and in-frame only. The sample yields over 200,000 clones, 90% seen once. This receptor was obtained from a woman aged 18-29 years in good health and CMV-seronegative. The sample comprised PBMCs. The rearrangement joins TRBV7-8 to TRBJ2-1; TRBD2 aligns across 10 bases. The CDR3 region has the DNA TGTGCCAGCAGCTCGACTAGCGGGCCCTACAATGAGCAGTTCTTC. This sequence encodes CASSSTSGPYNEQFF.